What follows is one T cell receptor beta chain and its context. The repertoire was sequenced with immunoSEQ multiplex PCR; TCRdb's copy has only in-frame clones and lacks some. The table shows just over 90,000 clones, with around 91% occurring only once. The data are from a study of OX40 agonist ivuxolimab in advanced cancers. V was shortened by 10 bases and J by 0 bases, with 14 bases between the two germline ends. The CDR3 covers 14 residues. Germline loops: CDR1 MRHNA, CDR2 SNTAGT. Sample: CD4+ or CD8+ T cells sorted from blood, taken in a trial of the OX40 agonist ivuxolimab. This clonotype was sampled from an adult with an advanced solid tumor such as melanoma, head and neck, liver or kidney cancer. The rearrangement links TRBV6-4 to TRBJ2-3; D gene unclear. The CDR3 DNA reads TGTGCCATCATGACTTATTCTAGCACAGATACGCAGTATTTT. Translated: CAIMTYSSTDTQYF.